This T cell receptor (beta chain) was observed in a study of T cells after yellow fever vaccination. For the study at large: The authors prepared low-cell-number fractions using SMART-Seq v4 Ultra Low Input.

As regards this clonotype: Its antigen is currently unknown.

MiXCR, applied by TCRdb to the 5' RACE reads, yields one record per CDR3 protein. Seen here are under 700,000 distinct CDR3 sequences, around 17% observed once, and the top ten hold approximately 15%. Study-level findings and limits: The secondary T-cell response peaked on day 5, not day 15, but was weaker. Boosting was followed by the reappearance of most primary-vaccination clones (around 96% CD4, about 90% CD8).

Source: PBMCs, taken 4 to 5 days after the first yellow fever vaccination. The sequence derives from a man younger than 35 who received the YFV17D yellow fever vaccine.

Written as DNA, the CDR3 is TGTGCCAGCAGCTTAGATGGGGGACAGCCAGATCCTTACACCGGGGAGCTGTTTTTT. This translates into CASSLDGGQPDPYTGELFF. The chain is built from TRBV11-2 and TRBJ2-2; 7 bases fit TRBD1. CDR3 length: 19 residues. Germline CDR1 SGHAT, CDR2 FQNNGV. After removal of 0 bases from V and 3 bases from J, the junction contained 13 bases not matched to a gene.